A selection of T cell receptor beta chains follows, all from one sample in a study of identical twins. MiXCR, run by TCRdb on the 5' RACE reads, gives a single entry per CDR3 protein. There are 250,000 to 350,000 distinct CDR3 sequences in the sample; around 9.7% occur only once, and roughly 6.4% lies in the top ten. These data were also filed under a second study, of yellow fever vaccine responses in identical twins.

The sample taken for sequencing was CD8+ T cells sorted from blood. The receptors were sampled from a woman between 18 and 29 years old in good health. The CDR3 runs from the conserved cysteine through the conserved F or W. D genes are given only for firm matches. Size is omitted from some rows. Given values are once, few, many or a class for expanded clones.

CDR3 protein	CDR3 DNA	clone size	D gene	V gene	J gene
CASSLGLVISHQETQYF	TGCGCCAGCAGCTTGGGCCTAGTCATCTCCCATCAAGAGACCCAGTACTTC	many	.	TRBV5-1	TRBJ2-5
CASSQESGVNTEAFF	TGCGCCAGCAGCCAAGAGTCAGGAGTCAACACTGAAGCTTTCTTT	many	.	TRBV4-3	TRBJ1-1
CSVESGSSEIVSYEQYF	TGCAGCGTTGAAAGCGGGTCTAGCGAGATTGTTTCCTACGAGCAGTACTTC	.	.	TRBV29-1	TRBJ2-7
CASSLEGSHNEQFF	TGCGCCAGCAGCTTGGAAGGTAGCCACAATGAGCAGTTCTTC	many	.	TRBV5-1	TRBJ2-1
CSVNREGVGETQYF	TGCAGCGTCAACAGGGAAGGGGTCGGAGAGACCCAGTACTTC	.	.	TRBV29-1	TRBJ2-5
CASSPGTSGGPGETQYF	TGTGCCAGCAGCCCCGGGACTAGCGGGGGCCCAGGGGAGACCCAGTACTTC	few	TRBD2	TRBV9	TRBJ2-5
CASSQAYTTGELFF	TGTGCCAGCAGCCAAGCTTACACCACCGGGGAGCTGTTTTTT	.	.	TRBV14	TRBJ2-2
CASSSAGGTSYEQYF	TGTGCCAGCAGTTCCGCGGGGGGGACATCCTACGAGCAGTACTTC	few	TRBD2	TRBV27	TRBJ2-7
CASRPGTGDEKLFF	TGTGCCAGCAGACCCGGGACAGGGGATGAAAAACTGTTTTTT	many	TRBD1	TRBV12-3/TRBV12-4	TRBJ1-4
CASSSPTGDTQYF	TGTGCCAGCAGCTCCCCCACAGGAGATACGCAGTATTTT	few	.	TRBV12-3/TRBV12-4	TRBJ2-3
CARRAWDHEQYF	TGTGCCAGACGGGCCTGGGATCACGAGCAGTACTTC	many	.	TRBV27	TRBJ2-7
CASSYGLAGSTQYF	TGTGCCAGCAGCTATGGACTAGCGGGGTCGACCCAGTACTTC	many	TRBD2	TRBV7-2	TRBJ2-5
CSVRNPGEEGYTF	TGCAGCGTGAGAAATCCAGGGGAGGAAGGCTACACCTTC	.	.	TRBV29-1	TRBJ1-2
CANDDRLNVYGYTF	TGTGCCAACGACGACAGGTTGAATGTGTATGGCTACACCTTC	few	.	TRBV2	TRBJ1-2
CSARGVGGIVWNTGELFF	TGCAGTGCTAGGGGGGTTGGGGGAATAGTGTGGAATACCGGGGAGCTGTTTTTT	few	.	TRBV20-1	TRBJ2-2
CASSQDWDLTGELFF	TGCGCCAGCAGCCAAGATTGGGACTTAACCGGGGAGCTGTTTTTT	few	.	TRBV4-3	TRBJ2-2
CSVEANPPLYEQYF	TGCAGCGTTGAAGCCAACCCCCCTCTCTACGAGCAGTACTTC	.	.	TRBV29-1	TRBJ2-7
CASRLTPTNEKLFF	TGTGCCAGCAGACTGACACCAACTAATGAAAAACTGTTTTTT	many	.	TRBV2	TRBJ1-4
CASSSGQASSYEQYF	TGCGCCAGCAGCTCTGGACAGGCGAGCTCCTACGAGCAGTACTTC	.	TRBD1	TRBV5-1	TRBJ2-7
CASRLGQVTYEQYF	TGTGCCAGCAGACTGGGACAGGTTACCTACGAGCAGTACTTC	few	TRBD1	TRBV28	TRBJ2-7
CASSLVGNQETQYF	TGTGCCAGCAGTTTAGTTGGAAACCAAGAGACCCAGTACTTC	few	.	TRBV28	TRBJ2-5
CASGLFGGPNTEAFF	TGTGCTAGTGGTTTGTTCGGGGGACCGAACACTGAAGCTTTCTTT	few	.	TRBV12-5	TRBJ1-1
CASSLRRSEILNTEAFF	TGTGCCAGCAGCTTGAGGAGGTCGGAAATTCTGAACACTGAAGCTTTCTTT	few	.	TRBV5-6	TRBJ1-1
CASSKASGRDTDTQYF	TGTGCCAGCAGCAAGGCTAGCGGGAGGGATACAGATACGCAGTATTTT	once	.	TRBV21-1	TRBJ2-3
CASSPMAGQPYEQYF	TGCGCCAGCAGCCCCATGGCAGGCCAACCCTACGAGCAGTACTTC	many	.	TRBV4-3	TRBJ2-7
CASSALLSSYNEQFF	TGTGCCAGTAGTGCGCTGTTGAGCTCCTACAATGAGCAGTTCTTC	.	.	TRBV19	TRBJ2-1
CATRLAGTSSTDTQYF	TGTGCCACCAGACTAGCGGGGACCTCTAGCACAGATACGCAGTATTTT	many	TRBD2	TRBV6-4	TRBJ2-3
CASSLGESSYEQYF	TGTGCCAGCAGCTTGGGGGAGAGCTCCTACGAGCAGTACTTC	many	.	TRBV5-6	TRBJ2-7
CASSPKDRDQPQHF	TGTGCCAGCAGCCCTAAGGACAGAGATCAGCCCCAGCATTTT	many	.	TRBV7-9	TRBJ1-5
CASSDIGDRENEQYF	TGTGCCAGCAGTGATATAGGAGACAGGGAAAACGAGCAGTACTTC	.	TRBD1	TRBV7-2	TRBJ2-7
CASSLSDHEQYF	TGTGCCAGCAGCTTATCGGACCACGAGCAGTACTTC	.	.	TRBV11-2	TRBJ2-7
CASLAGGQDTQYF	TGTGCCAGCCTGGCGGGGGGGCAAGATACGCAGTATTTT	.	TRBD2	TRBV5-6	TRBJ2-3
CSGGANTEAFF	TGCAGCGGAGGGGCGAACACTGAAGCTTTCTTT	.	.	TRBV29-1	TRBJ1-1
CSVGDLNTEAFF	TGCAGCGTAGGGGACCTGAACACTGAAGCTTTCTTT	many	.	TRBV29-1	TRBJ1-1
CASSQGTGWGNEQFF	TGTGCCAGCAGCCAAGGGACAGGGTGGGGCAATGAGCAGTTCTTC	.	TRBD1	TRBV14	TRBJ2-1
CASSVGLAGGSYEQYF	TGTGCCAGCAGCGTGGGACTAGCGGGGGGCTCCTACGAGCAGTACTTC	.	TRBD2	TRBV2	TRBJ2-7
CASRIAGSLDTQYF	TGCGCCAGCAGGATAGCGGGATCATTAGATACGCAGTATTTT	many	TRBD2	TRBV5-1	TRBJ2-3
CASSVEGLNTEAFF	TGTGCCAGCAGCGTAGAGGGGCTGAACACTGAAGCTTTCTTT	few	.	TRBV9	TRBJ1-1